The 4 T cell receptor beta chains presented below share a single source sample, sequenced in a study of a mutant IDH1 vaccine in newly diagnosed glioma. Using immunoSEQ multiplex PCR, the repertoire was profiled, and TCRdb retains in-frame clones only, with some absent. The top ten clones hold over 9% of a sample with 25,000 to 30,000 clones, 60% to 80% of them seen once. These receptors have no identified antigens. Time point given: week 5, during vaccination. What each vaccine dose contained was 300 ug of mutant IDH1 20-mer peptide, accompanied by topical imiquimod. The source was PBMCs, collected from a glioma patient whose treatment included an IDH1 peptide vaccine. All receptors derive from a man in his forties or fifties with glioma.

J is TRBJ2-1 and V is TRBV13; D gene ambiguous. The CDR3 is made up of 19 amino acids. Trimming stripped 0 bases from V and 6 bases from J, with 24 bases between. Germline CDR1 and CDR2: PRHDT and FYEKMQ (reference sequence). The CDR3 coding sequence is TGTGCCAGCAGCTTAGGCAGAGGAGCCTCTGGGGAAGGGTCCAATGAGCAGTTCTTC. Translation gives CASSLGRGASGEGSNEQFF.

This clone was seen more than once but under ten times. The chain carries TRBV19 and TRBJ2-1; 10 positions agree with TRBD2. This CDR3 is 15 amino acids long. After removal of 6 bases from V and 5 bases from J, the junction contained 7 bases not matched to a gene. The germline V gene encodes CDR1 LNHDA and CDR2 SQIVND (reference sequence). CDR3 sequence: CASRELAGLNNEQFF. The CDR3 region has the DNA TGTGCCAGTAGAGAACTAGCGGGGCTTAACAATGAGCAGTTCTTC.

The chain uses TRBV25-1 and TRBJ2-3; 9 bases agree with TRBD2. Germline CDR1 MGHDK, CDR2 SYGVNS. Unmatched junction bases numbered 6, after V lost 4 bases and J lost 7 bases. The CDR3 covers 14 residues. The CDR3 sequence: CASSASGVKYTQYF. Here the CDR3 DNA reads TGTGCCAGCAGTGCTAGCGGGGTGAAGTATACGCAGTATTTT.

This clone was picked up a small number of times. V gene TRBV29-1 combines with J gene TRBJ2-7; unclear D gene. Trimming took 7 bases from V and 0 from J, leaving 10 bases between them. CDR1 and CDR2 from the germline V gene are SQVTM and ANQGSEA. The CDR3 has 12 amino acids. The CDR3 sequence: CSATESSYEQYF. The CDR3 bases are TGCAGCGCTACGGAGAGCTCCTACGAGCAGTACTTC.